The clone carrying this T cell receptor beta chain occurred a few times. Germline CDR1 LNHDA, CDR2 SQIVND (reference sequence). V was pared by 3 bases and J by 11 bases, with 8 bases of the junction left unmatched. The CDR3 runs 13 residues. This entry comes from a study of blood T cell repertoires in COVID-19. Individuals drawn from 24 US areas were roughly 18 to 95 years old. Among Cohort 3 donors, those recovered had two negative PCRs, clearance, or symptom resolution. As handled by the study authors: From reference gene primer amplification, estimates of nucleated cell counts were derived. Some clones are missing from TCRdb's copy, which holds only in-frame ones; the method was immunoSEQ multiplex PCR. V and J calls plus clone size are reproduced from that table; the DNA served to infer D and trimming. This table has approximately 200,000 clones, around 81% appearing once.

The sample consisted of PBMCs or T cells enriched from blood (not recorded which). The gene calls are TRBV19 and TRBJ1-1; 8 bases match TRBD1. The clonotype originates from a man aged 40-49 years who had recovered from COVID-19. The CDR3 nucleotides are TGTGCCAGTAGTATGGACAGGGCCATGGAGGCTTTCTTT. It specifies CASSMDRAMEAFF.